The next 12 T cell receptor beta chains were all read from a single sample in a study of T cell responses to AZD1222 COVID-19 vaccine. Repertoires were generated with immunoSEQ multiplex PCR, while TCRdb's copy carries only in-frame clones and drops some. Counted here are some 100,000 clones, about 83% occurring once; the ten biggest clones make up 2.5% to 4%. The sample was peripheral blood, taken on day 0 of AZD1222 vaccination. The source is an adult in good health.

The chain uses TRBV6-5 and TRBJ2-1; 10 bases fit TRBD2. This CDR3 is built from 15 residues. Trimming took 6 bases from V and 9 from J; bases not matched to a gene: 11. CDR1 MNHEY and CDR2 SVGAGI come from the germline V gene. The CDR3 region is CASSLTGTSVSEQFF. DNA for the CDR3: TGTGCCAGCAGCTTGACCGGGACTAGCGTTAGTGAGCAGTTCTTC.

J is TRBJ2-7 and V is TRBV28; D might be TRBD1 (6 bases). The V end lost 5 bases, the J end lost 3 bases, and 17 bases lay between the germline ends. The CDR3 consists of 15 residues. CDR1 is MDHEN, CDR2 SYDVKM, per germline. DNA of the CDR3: TGTGCCAGCAGTCCTAGGACAGCGGTTGGCTACGAGCAGTACTTC. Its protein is CASSPRTAVGYEQYF.

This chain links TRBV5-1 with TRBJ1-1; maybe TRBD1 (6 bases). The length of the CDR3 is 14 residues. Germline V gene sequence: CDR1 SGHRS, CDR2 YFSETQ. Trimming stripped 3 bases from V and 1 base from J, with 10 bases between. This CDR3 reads CASSSQGGNTEAFF. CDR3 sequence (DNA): TGCGCCAGCAGCTCACAGGGAGGGAACACTGAAGCTTTCTTT.

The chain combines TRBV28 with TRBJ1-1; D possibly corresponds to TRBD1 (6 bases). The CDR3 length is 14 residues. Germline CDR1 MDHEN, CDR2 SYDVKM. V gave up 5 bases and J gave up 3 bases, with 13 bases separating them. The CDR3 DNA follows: TGTGCCAGCAGTCCCTACGGGGGCCACACTGAAGCTTTCTTT. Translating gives CASSPYGGHTEAFF. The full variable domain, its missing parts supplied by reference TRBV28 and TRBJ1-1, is DVKVTQSSRYLVKRTGEKVFLECVQDMDHENMFWYRQDPGLGLRLIYFSYDVKMKEKGDIPEGYSVSREKKERFSLILESASTNQTSMYLCASSPYGGHTEAFFGQGTRLTVV.

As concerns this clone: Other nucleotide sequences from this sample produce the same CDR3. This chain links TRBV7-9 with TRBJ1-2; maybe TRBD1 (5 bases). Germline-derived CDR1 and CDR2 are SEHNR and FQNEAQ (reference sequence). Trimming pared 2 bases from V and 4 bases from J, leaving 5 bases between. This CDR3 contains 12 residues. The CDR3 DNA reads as TGTGCCAGCAGCTTAAGGGGCTATGGCTACACCTTC. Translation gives CASSLRGYGYTF.

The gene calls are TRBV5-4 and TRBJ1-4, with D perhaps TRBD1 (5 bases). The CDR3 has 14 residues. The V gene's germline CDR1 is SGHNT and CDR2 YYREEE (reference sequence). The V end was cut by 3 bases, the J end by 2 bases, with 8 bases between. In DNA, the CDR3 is TGTGCCAGCAGCTCTCAGGGTACTAATGAAAAACTGTTTTTT. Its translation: CASSSQGTNEKLFF.

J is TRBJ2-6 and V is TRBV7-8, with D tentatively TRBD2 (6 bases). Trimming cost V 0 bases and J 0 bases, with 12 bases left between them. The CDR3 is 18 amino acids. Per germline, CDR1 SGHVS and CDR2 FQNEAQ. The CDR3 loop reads CASSLAGGPTSGANVLTF. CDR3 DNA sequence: TGTGCCAGCAGCTTAGCGGGGGGTCCCACCTCTGGGGCCAACGTCCTGACTTTC.

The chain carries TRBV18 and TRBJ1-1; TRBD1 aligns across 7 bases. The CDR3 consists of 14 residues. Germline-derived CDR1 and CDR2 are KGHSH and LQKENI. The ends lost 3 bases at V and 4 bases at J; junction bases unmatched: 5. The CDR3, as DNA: TGTGCCAGCTCACCGGGACAGTTAGTCACTGAAGCTTTCTTT. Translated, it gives CASSPGQLVTEAFF.

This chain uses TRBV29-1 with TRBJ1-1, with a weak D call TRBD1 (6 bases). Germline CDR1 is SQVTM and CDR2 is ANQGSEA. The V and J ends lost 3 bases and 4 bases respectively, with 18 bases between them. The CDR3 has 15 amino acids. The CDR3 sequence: CSVDQSQGTGTEAFF. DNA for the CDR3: TGCAGCGTTGACCAATCCCAGGGGACGGGCACTGAAGCTTTCTTT.

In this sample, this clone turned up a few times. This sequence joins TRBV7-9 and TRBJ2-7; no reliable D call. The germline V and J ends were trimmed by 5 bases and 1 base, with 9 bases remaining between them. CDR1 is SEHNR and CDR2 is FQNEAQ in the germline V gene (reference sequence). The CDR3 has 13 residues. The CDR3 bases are TGTGCCAGCAGCCGGACCCCTTCCTACGAGCAGTACTTC. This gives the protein CASSRTPSYEQYF. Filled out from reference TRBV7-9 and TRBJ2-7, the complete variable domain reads DTGVSQNPRHKITKRGQNVTFRCDPISEHNRLYWYRQTLGQGPEFLTYFQNEAQLEKSRLLSDRFSAERPKGSFSTLEIQRTEQGDSAMYLCASSRTPSYEQYFGPGTRLTVT.

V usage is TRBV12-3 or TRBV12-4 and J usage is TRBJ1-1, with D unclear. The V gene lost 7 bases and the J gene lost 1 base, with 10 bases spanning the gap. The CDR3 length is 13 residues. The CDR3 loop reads CASIPRANTEAFF. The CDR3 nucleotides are TGTGCCAGCATCCCCCGGGCGAACACTGAAGCTTTCTTT.

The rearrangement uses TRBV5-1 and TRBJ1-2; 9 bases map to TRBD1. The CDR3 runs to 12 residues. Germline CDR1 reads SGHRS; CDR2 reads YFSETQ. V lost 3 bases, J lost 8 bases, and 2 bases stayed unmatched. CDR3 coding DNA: TGCGCCAGCAGCTGGACAGGGGAGGGCTACACCTTC. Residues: CASSWTGEGYTF.